The 27 T cell receptor beta chains below were found in one sample sequenced in a study of blood T cells in healthy people across ages. Together with a sample-barcoded 5' primer, a J-beta primer mix was included in a second PCR lasting roughly 6 to 12 cycles. Using its own MiXCR run on the 5' RACE reads, TCRdb lists one record per CDR3 protein. The table includes approximately 1,000,000 distinct CDR3 sequences, 45% detected once. Material: blood. The origin of the receptors is a woman aged 60-75 years in good health.

This clonotype was detected only a few times. The chain is built from TRBV4-1 and TRBJ2-1, with 12 positions matching TRBD2. This CDR3 region has 17 residues. Germline CDR1 MGHRA, CDR2 YSYEKL. With V trimmed by 0 bases and J by 8 bases, 8 bases remained unmatched. For the CDR3, the DNA is TGCGCCAGCAGCCAAGATCTGACTAGCGGGAGATTTGATGAGCAGTTCTTC. It yields the protein CASSQDLTSGRFDEQFF.

The J gene is TRBJ1-4, the V gene TRBV9; the D is unclear. In germline, CDR1 is SGDLS, CDR2 YYNGEE. Trimming pared 1 base from V and 0 bases from J, leaving 10 bases between. The CDR3 sequence is 16 residues long. In DNA form, the CDR3 reads TGTGCCAGCAGCGTACGGGCGGAAGCAACTAATGAAAAACTGTTTTTT. As protein: CASSVRAEATNEKLFF. The full variable domain, with the rest looked up from reference TRBV9 and TRBJ1-4, is DSGVTQTPKHLITATGQRVTLRCSPRSGDLSVYWYQQSLDQGLQFLIQYYNGEERAKGNILERFSAQQFPDLHSELNLSSLELGDSALYFCASSVRAEATNEKLFFGSGTQLSVL.

Remarks on this clonotype: A much larger clone differs from this one at a single base, so this may be a read error. J is TRBJ2-5 and V is TRBV27; D remains ambiguous. The end of the DNA fits TRBJ2-1 better, so the J call may be wrong. This CDR3 region has 12 residues. Germline CDR1 is MNHEY and CDR2 is SMNVEV (reference sequence). The CDR3 loop reads CASSLYQETQFF. The CDR3 DNA follows: TGTGCCAGCAGTTTATACCAAGAGACCCAGTTCTTC.

The sample holds a few counts of this clonotype. This chain connects TRBV27 to TRBJ1-2, with 8 bases fitting TRBD1. The CDR3 contains 14 residues. J lost 5 bases, V lost 0 bases, and 2 bases had no gene match. Germline CDR1 is MNHEY and CDR2 is SMNVEV (reference sequence). This CDR3 reads CASSLSRTGYGYTF. In DNA, the CDR3 is TGTGCCAGCAGTTTATCCCGGACAGGGTATGGCTACACCTTC.

This clonotype was counted at least ten times. The V and J genes are TRBV5-1 and TRBJ1-2; 9 nucleotides line up with TRBD1. Looked up from germline, CDR1 is SGHRS and CDR2 is YFSETQ. With 4 bases clipped from V and 7 bases from J, the junction kept 5 bases outside the gene matches. This CDR3 contains 13 residues. For the CDR3, the DNA is TGCGCCAGCAGCGCCGGGACAGGGTTTGGCTACACCTTC. Protein sequence: CASSAGTGFGYTF.

The chain carries TRBV7-2 and TRBJ2-1; 9 nucleotides line up with TRBD2. Germline CDR1 is SGHTA and CDR2 is FQGNSA. Unmatched junction bases numbered 10, after V lost 8 bases and J lost 2 bases. CDR3 length: 16 amino acids. CDR3 in amino acids: CASDGASGVPYNEQFF. CDR3 nucleotides: TGTGCCAGCGACGGGGCTAGCGGGGTCCCCTACAATGAGCAGTTCTTC.

The chain is built from TRBV3-1 and TRBJ1-1; D remains ambiguous. Germline V gives CDR1 LGHDT, CDR2 YNNKEL (reference sequence). The CDR3 contains 14 residues. Trimming left V 1 base short and J 2 bases short, with 8 bases between. Here the CDR3 reads CASSQAQVNTEAFF. The CDR3 nucleotides are TGTGCCAGCAGCCAAGCCCAGGTAAACACTGAAGCTTTCTTT.

In this sample, this clonotype turned up a few times. The V and J genes are TRBV20-1 and TRBJ2-5; TRBD2 might be the D (6 bases). Germline assignment: CDR1 DFQATT and CDR2 SNEGSKA (reference sequence). The CDR3 runs 16 residues. The V and J ends lost 3 bases and 5 bases respectively, with 22 bases between them. In DNA, the CDR3 is TGCAGTGCTAGGGACGATACGAGACTAGGGTGGGAGACCCAGTACTTC. Protein product: CSARDDTRLGWETQYF.

The rearrangement uses TRBV6-6 and TRBJ2-4, with 11 bases matching TRBD2. After removal of 9 bases from V and 0 bases from J, the junction contained 7 bases not matched to a gene. The CDR3 has 16 residues. Looked up from germline, CDR1 is MNHNY and CDR2 is SVGAGI (reference sequence). The CDR3 region is CASTLGLAGAKNIQYF. CDR3 in DNA: TGTGCCAGTACTTTAGGACTAGCGGGAGCCAAAAACATTCAGTACTTC.

This chain joins TRBV20-1 and TRBJ2-3, with 10 positions matching TRBD2. The CDR3 covers 16 residues. The V and J ends lost 0 bases and 8 bases, in that order; junction bases with no gene match: 11. The germline V gene encodes CDR1 DFQATT and CDR2 SNEGSKA (reference sequence). The CDR3 here is CSARDVLAGLVGTQYF. As DNA, the CDR3 is TGCAGTGCTAGAGATGTACTAGCGGGACTCGTAGGTACGCAGTATTTT.

The rearrangement joins TRBV20-1 to TRBJ2-3; possible D gene TRBD2, 6 bases. The germline CDR1 and CDR2 sequences are DFQATT and SNEGSKA (reference sequence). This CDR3 has 18 amino acids. V lost 1 base and J 5 bases, leaving 25 bases between the germline ends. Here the CDR3 DNA reads TGCAGTGCTAGAGCGGCCCCCGCGGGACTCACGATACGAGATACGCAGTATTTT. Protein: CSARAAPAGLTIRDTQYF.

V and J are TRBV18 and TRBJ2-1, with D tentatively TRBD2 (5 bases). This CDR3 is built from 14 residues. Germline V gene lookup returns CDR1 KGHSH and CDR2 LQKENI. The germline V and J ends were trimmed by 0 bases and 6 bases, with 9 bases remaining between them. The CDR3 protein is CASSPPPTINEQFF. The CDR3 DNA reads TGTGCCAGCTCACCACCGCCGACTATCAATGAGCAGTTCTTC.

This clonotype has only a few counts. The rearrangement joins TRBV7-2 to TRBJ2-1; no clear D gene. The CDR3 spans 14 residues. V dropped 6 bases and J dropped 1 base, with 10 bases sitting between them. Germline CDR1 reads SGHTA; CDR2 reads FQGNSA. DNA of the CDR3: TGTGCCAGCAGACTATTAGTTTCCTACAATGAGCAGTTCTTC. Protein: CASRLLVSYNEQFF.

The chain combines TRBV5-1 with TRBJ2-3; a possible D gene is TRBD1 (5 bases). V was trimmed by 4 bases and J by 0 bases, leaving 12 bases between them. This CDR3 has 15 amino acids. Germline V gene data show CDR1 as SGHRS and CDR2 as YFSETQ. CDR3 region: CASSIQTASTDTQYF. The CDR3 region has the DNA TGCGCCAGCAGCATACAGACAGCCAGCACAGATACGCAGTATTTT.

The chain joins TRBV20-1 to TRBJ2-5; TRBD1 is a possible D gene (5 bases). The length of the CDR3 is 13 residues. Looked up from germline, CDR1 is DFQATT and CDR2 is SNEGSKA (reference sequence). Trimming pared 4 bases from V and 1 base from J, leaving 10 bases between. Written as DNA, the CDR3 is TGCAGTGCTACGGGCCAGGGCCAAGAGACCCAGTACTTC. Translating it yields CSATGQGQETQYF.

The rearrangement joins TRBV12-3 or TRBV12-4 to TRBJ2-7; 8 positions agree with TRBD1. The trim removed 6 bases at V and 2 bases at J, leaving 6 bases unmatched. This CDR3 region has 14 residues. The CDR3 reads CASSITGGTYEQYF. The CDR3 coding sequence is TGTGCCAGCAGCATCACAGGGGGTACCTACGAGCAGTACTTC.

The chain combines TRBV14 with TRBJ1-1; D gene unclear. The CDR3 totals 16 residues. Germline values: CDR1 SGHDN, CDR2 FVKESK. V was trimmed by 3 bases and J by 0 bases, leaving 14 bases between them. Written as DNA, the CDR3 is TGTGCCAGCAGCCAGATACAGACAAGCCTGAACACTGAAGCTTTCTTT. Encoded protein: CASSQIQTSLNTEAFF.

The rearrangement uses TRBV9 and TRBJ2-5; D perhaps matches TRBD2 (6 bases). The CDR3 sequence is 14 residues long. Germline V gene sequence: CDR1 SGDLS, CDR2 YYNGEE. Deletions cut 2 bases from V and 2 bases from J, with 10 bases between. The CDR3 DNA is TGTGCCAGCAGCGTGGCTAGCGCTCAAGAGACCCAGTACTTC. Translated: CASSVASAQETQYF.

This chain links TRBV6-5 with TRBJ2-5; 11 bases match TRBD2. Germline values: CDR1 MNHEY, CDR2 SVGAGI. V lost 5 bases to trimming and J lost 5 bases; unmatched junction nucleotides: 10. This CDR3 contains 16 residues. The CDR3 DNA reads as TGTGCCAGCAGTCCAATAGCGGGAGGGCTTCGGGAGACCCAGTACTTC. Translation: CASSPIAGGLRETQYF.

The CDR3 DNA reads as TGTGCCACCAGCGCAAATCGACAGGGGCCCTACGAGCAGTACTTC. This gives the protein CATSANRQGPYEQYF. This chain uses TRBV15 with TRBJ2-7; 8 bases are shared with TRBD1. CDR3 length: 15 residues. The germline CDR1 and CDR2 sequences are LNHNV and YYDKDF (reference sequence). The junction had 8 bases not matched to a gene; V was cut back by 5 bases and J by 2 bases.

This clonotype was counted at least ten times. The chain combines TRBV12-3 or TRBV12-4 with TRBJ2-1; 12 positions agree with TRBD2. This CDR3 spans 15 amino acids. V shed 3 bases and J 6 bases; nucleotides not matched to a gene: 3. Written as DNA, the CDR3 is TGTGCCAGCAGTTTGGCGGGACTAGCGGGCAATGAGCAGTTCTTC. This encodes CASSLAGLAGNEQFF.

This sequence joins TRBV15 and TRBJ2-1; D is possibly TRBD2 (6 bases). The CDR3 length is 13 residues. Germline V gene lookup returns CDR1 LNHNV and CDR2 YYDKDF (reference sequence). V lost 8 bases and J 5 bases, leaving 13 bases between the germline ends. CDR3 coding DNA: TGTGCCACCCGGGGGTGGGGGGACAATGAGCAGTTCTTC. Its protein product is CATRGWGDNEQFF.

The chain has TRBV9 and TRBJ1-1, with D possibly TRBD1 on 5 matching bases. Germline CDR1 SGDLS, CDR2 YYNGEE. The CDR3 totals 14 residues. The V gene lost 2 bases and the J gene lost 4 bases, with 12 bases spanning the gap. CDR3 in DNA: TGTGCCAGCAGCGTTGGGGACGGGGGCACTGAAGCTTTCTTT. This translates into CASSVGDGGTEAFF.

On this clonotype itself: A much more abundant neighbour one base away suggests this may be a read error. The chain carries TRBV6-5 and TRBJ2-5; 8 positions match TRBD2. The DNA matches TRBJ2-4 better at its end, which makes the J call doubtful. CDR3 length equals 13 residues. The germline CDR1 and CDR2 sequences are MNHEY and SVGAGI. The CDR3 DNA reads TGTGCCAGCAGGAGCGGGAGCAGTACCATTCAGTACTTC. Encoded protein: CASRSGSSTIQYF.

Note on this clonotype: A clone one base away is much larger, so this may be a read error. V usage is TRBV13 and J usage is TRBJ2-4; D is unclear. Gene TRBJ2-5 matches the end of the DNA better, so the J call may be wrong. The CDR3 extends over 15 amino acids. Germline V gene lookup returns CDR1 PRHDT and CDR2 FYEKMQ (reference sequence). The CDR3 is CGSSATQSGSWTQYF. The DNA for the CDR3 is TGTGGCAGCAGCGCGACCCAGAGTGGTTCATGGACCCAGTACTTC.

The rearrangement links TRBV28 to TRBJ2-5, with D hard to call. This CDR3 region has 15 residues. Trimming left V 5 bases short and J 1 base short, with 14 bases between. Per the germline V gene, CDR1 is MDHEN and CDR2 is SYDVKM. The CDR3, as DNA: TGTGCCAGCAGTCAAACAGCTGGGGTCCAAGAGACCCAGTACTTC. Its translation: CASSQTAGVQETQYF.

The chain uses TRBV7-8 and TRBJ1-1, with D hard to call. V dropped 6 bases and J dropped 8 bases, with 16 bases sitting between them. This CDR3 is 13 amino acids long. Germline lookup yields CDR1 SGHVS and CDR2 FQNEAQ. The CDR3 coding sequence is TGTGCCAGCAGACCGGGCTTGTATGGCGAAGCTTTCTTT. It encodes CASRPGLYGEAFF.